These 5 T cell receptor beta chains were sequenced from one sample in a study of metastatic and nonmetastatic thyroid tumors. Each patient went into thyroid surgery without having received any treatment. TCRdb re-called clones from the PCR reads using MiXCR. The sample lists more than 70,000 clones, around 9.2% occurring once. The sequenced sample was blood. The receptors come from a female donor with papillary thyroid cancer or a benign thyroid nodule (not recorded which). Some clones in this sample may be carry-over from other donors' samples.

The chain recombines TRBV12-3 or TRBV12-4 with TRBJ2-7, with TRBD1 as a possible D gene (6 bases). This CDR3 has 15 amino acids. V shed 5 bases and J shed 1 base, with 15 bases lying between them. CDR3 region: CASSPGPGHSYEQYF. The CDR3 nucleotides read TGTGCCAGCAGTCCTGGCCCGGGACATTCCTACGAGCAGTACTTC.

With regard to this clone: This may be a read error: a much more frequent sequence differs by one nucleotide. V gene TRBV20-1 combines with J gene TRBJ2-5, with D perhaps TRBD1 (7 bases). The germline V gene encodes CDR1 DFQATT and CDR2 SNEGSKA (reference sequence). The V end was cut by 5 bases, the J end by 5 bases, with 18 bases between. The CDR3 has 14 amino acids. The CDR3 loop reads CSADRLEGQETQYF. The CDR3 DNA is TGCAGTGCTGACAGACTAGAGGGACAGGAGACCCAGTACTTC.

This chain connects TRBV19 to TRBJ2-3; perhaps TRBD2 as D (5 bases). V lost 3 bases, J lost 4 bases, and 14 bases lay in between. The CDR3 totals 15 residues. CDR1 is LNHDA, CDR2 SQIVND, per germline (reference sequence). In DNA, the CDR3 is TGTGCCAGTAGTATCACCCGGGGTAGGCCAGATACGCAGTATTTT. This codes for CASSITRGRPDTQYF.

Only a few counts were recorded for this clone. V usage is TRBV30 and J usage is TRBJ1-1; no reliable D call. V was cut by 0 bases and J by 7 bases, with 9 bases left in between. CDR3 length: 12 amino acids. CDR1 GTSNPN and CDR2 SVGIG come from the germline V gene (reference sequence). The CDR3 protein is CAWSVRHLEAFF. As DNA, the CDR3 is TGTGCCTGGAGTGTAAGACATCTTGAAGCTTTCTTT.

This clone was observed many times. This chain joins TRBV4-1 and TRBJ2-7, with D perhaps matching TRBD1 (6 bases). The CDR3 loop spans 15 amino acids. V lost 0 bases and J 3 bases, leaving 12 bases between the germline ends. Germline CDR1 reads MGHRA; CDR2 reads YSYEKL. CDR3 residues: CASSQEGWDNYEQYF. The DNA for the CDR3 is TGCGCCAGCAGCCAAGAAGGTTGGGACAACTACGAGCAGTACTTC.